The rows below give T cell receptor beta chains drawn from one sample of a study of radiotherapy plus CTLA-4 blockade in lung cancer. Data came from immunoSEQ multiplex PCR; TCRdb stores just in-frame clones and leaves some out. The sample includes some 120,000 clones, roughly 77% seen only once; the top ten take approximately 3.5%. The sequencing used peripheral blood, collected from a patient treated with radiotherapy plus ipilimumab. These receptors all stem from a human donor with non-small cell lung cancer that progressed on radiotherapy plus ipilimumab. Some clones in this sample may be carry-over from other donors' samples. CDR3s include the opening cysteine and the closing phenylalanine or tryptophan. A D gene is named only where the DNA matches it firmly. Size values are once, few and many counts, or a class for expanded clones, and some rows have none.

CSVPRAGVLHNEQFF TGCAGCGTCCCGCGGGCGGGGGTCCTCCACAATGAGCAGTTCTTC TRBJ2-1 TRBV29-1 . TRBD2
CASRGYLGTGELFF TGTGCCTCACGGGGGTACCTCGGGACCGGGGAGCTGTTTTTT TRBJ2-2 TRBV2 . .
CASSPTNGEQFF TGTGCCAGCAGCCCAACGAATGGTGAGCAGTTCTTC TRBJ2-1 TRBV7-3 few .
CASSDSDSHSYNEQFF TGTGCCAGCAGTGACTCGGACAGCCACTCCTACAATGAGCAGTTCTTC TRBJ2-1 TRBV6-4 . .
CASSITSGVAYEQYF TGTGCCAGTAGTATAACTAGCGGCGTAGCCTACGAGCAGTACTTC TRBJ2-7 TRBV19 . TRBD2
CASSDRLAGQETQYF TGTGCCAGCAGCGACCGTCTAGCGGGGCAAGAGACCCAGTACTTC TRBJ2-5 TRBV9 . TRBD2
CASSYLQETQYF TGTGCCAGCAGCTACCTCCAAGAGACCCAGTACTTC TRBJ2-5 TRBV5-5 . .
CASSKSGTASSYNEQFF TGTGCCAGCAGCAAGTCAGGGACAGCAAGCTCCTACAATGAGCAGTTCTTC TRBJ2-1 TRBV21-1 . .
CASSDGDLRRYTF TGTGCCAGCAGCGACGGGGATCTTCGACGCTACACCTTC TRBJ1-2 TRBV6-4 many .
CASSTGHDTGELFF TGTGCCAGCAGCACGGGACATGACACCGGGGAGCTGTTTTTT TRBJ2-2 TRBV7-2 . .
CASSPGGVGEREQYF TGCGCCAGCAGCCCCGGAGGCGTGGGGGAGCGCGAGCAGTACTTC TRBJ2-7 TRBV5-1 . .
CASSFRDYTTGELFF TGTGCCAGCAGCTTCCGGGACTATACCACCGGGGAGCTGTTTTTT TRBJ2-2 TRBV7-2 . TRBD2
CASSFSRNTEAFF TGTGCCAGCAGCTTCAGTAGAAACACTGAAGCTTTCTTT TRBJ1-1 TRBV7-3 . .
CASSSRGTGSYNEQFF TGCGCCAGCAGCTCCCGGGGTACGGGGAGCTACAATGAGCAGTTCTTC TRBJ2-1 TRBV4-1 . .
CASSSGTGFLLNMNTEAFF TGTGCCAGCAGTTCCGGGACAGGGTTTTTACTAAACATGAACACTGAAGCTTTCTTT TRBJ1-1 TRBV27 . TRBD1
CASSRETTNEKLFF TGTGCCAGCAGCAGGGAAACAACTAATGAAAAACTGTTTTTT TRBJ1-4 TRBV7-2 . .
CASSLLGVREEAFF TGTGCCAGCAGTTTATTAGGTGTTAGGGAAGAAGCTTTCTTT TRBJ1-1 TRBV27 once .
CASSPRDRLPNTEAFF TGCGCCAGCAGCCCCCGGGACAGGCTACCGAACACTGAAGCTTTCTTT TRBJ1-1 TRBV4-1 . TRBD1
CAISEGYTDTQYF TGTGCCATCAGTGAAGGGTACACAGATACGCAGTATTTT TRBJ2-3 TRBV10-3 . .
CATSRLFYTEAFF TGTGCCACCAGCAGACTATTTTACACTGAAGCTTTCTTT TRBJ1-1 TRBV15 . .
CASSSDRIYGYTF TGTGCCAGCAGTAGTGACAGGATTTATGGCTACACCTTC TRBJ1-2 TRBV28 . .
CASSGQGGGGETQYF TGTGCCAGCAGTGGTCAGGGGGGCGGGGGGGAGACCCAGTACTTC TRBJ2-5 TRBV2 once .
CASSLNTGRLSYEQYF TGTGCCAGCAGCTTAAACACAGGCCGCCTCTCCTACGAGCAGTACTTC TRBJ2-7 TRBV11-2 . .
CASSLEGDRALTDTQYF TGTGCCAGCAGCTTAGAAGGGGACAGGGCCCTCACAGATACGCAGTATTTT TRBJ2-3 TRBV11-1 . TRBD1
CASRVLRLAGELFF TGTGCCAGCAGGGTTTTAAGGCTGGCCGGGGAGCTGTTTTTT TRBJ2-2 TRBV6-5 . .
CASSSLAGGPSDETQYF TGCGCCAGCAGCTCACTAGCGGGGGGGCCGTCGGATGAGACCCAGTACTTC TRBJ2-5 TRBV5-1 . TRBD2
CAWRPGESNQPQHF TGTGCCTGGAGACCAGGGGAAAGCAATCAGCCCCAGCATTTT TRBJ1-5 TRBV30 . .
CASSAGEQLLTGELFF TGTGCCAGCAGCGCGGGGGAGCAGCTACTCACCGGGGAGCTGTTTTTT TRBJ2-2 TRBV5-8 . TRBD2
CASSLYGVLTGELFF TGTGCCAGCAGCTTATACGGCGTTCTCACCGGGGAGCTGTTTTTT TRBJ2-2 TRBV7-2 . .
CASSIAGSETQYF TGTGCCAGTAGTATAGCAGGGTCAGAGACCCAGTACTTC TRBJ2-5 TRBV19 . .
CASSEESPGAYNSPLHF TGTGCCAGCAGTGAGGAGAGTCCAGGGGCCTATAATTCACCCCTCCACTTT TRBJ1-6 TRBV2 . .
CAITTGQLPNTEAFF TGTGCCATCACTACGGGACAGCTGCCGAACACTGAAGCTTTCTTT TRBJ1-1 TRBV10-3 once TRBD1
CASSLLASGQGIQYF TGTGCCAGCAGTTTATTAGCTTCGGGACAGGGGATTCAGTACTTC TRBJ2-4 TRBV27 . TRBD1
CASSRDSLNYGYTF TGTGCCAGTAGTAGGGACAGCCTTAACTATGGCTACACCTTC TRBJ1-2 TRBV19 . TRBD1
CASSPGPAATNEKLFF TGTGCCAGCAGCCCAGGGCCGGCTGCAACTAATGAAAAACTGTTTTTT TRBJ1-4 TRBV11-1 . .
CASSRQQPQHF TGTGCCAGCAGTCGACAGCAGCCCCAGCATTTT TRBJ1-5 TRBV28 once .
CASSLGVLAGEDTQYF TGTGCCAGCAGCTTGGGTGTCCTAGCGGGGGAAGATACGCAGTATTTT TRBJ2-3 TRBV5-4 few TRBD2
CASSPEYSNQPQHF TGTGCCAGCAGCCCCGAATATAGCAATCAGCCCCAGCATTTT TRBJ1-5 TRBV7-2 few .
CASSQDPGEGNTIYF TGTGCCAGCAGCCAAGATCCGGGTGAGGGGAACACCATATATTTT TRBJ1-3 TRBV4-2 . .
CAISPRNQPQHF TGTGCCATCAGTCCCCGCAATCAGCCCCAGCATTTT TRBJ1-5 TRBV10-3 . .
CASSQGIPGANSYEQYF TGCGCCAGCAGCCAAGGCATCCCGGGAGCAAACTCCTACGAGCAGTACTTC TRBJ2-7 TRBV4-3 . .
CASSYRGGESEGYTF TGTGCCAGCAGTTACCGAGGGGGCGAGTCGGAGGGCTACACCTTC TRBJ1-2 TRBV6-5 . TRBD1
CASSIGQGYTEAFF TGTGCCAGTAGTATCGGGCAGGGGTACACTGAAGCTTTCTTT TRBJ1-1 TRBV19 few .
CASSYSKQVYEQYF TGTGCCAGCAGTTACTCGAAACAGGTTTACGAGCAGTACTTC TRBJ2-7 TRBV6-6 . .
CASRYRGGDTGELFF TGTGCCAGCAGATACAGGGGCGGCGACACCGGGGAGCTGTTTTTT TRBJ2-2 TRBV6-6 . TRBD1
CASSFGSETQYF TGCGCCAGCAGCTTCGGGTCAGAGACCCAGTACTTC TRBJ2-5 TRBV5-1 . .
CASSPNTGNTDTQYF TGTGCCAGCTCACCAAATACAGGGAACACAGATACGCAGTATTTT TRBJ2-3 TRBV18 . .
CASRVGPYEQYF TGTGCCAGCAGGGTAGGACCCTACGAGCAGTACTTC TRBJ2-7 TRBV6-5 . .
CASSRQAGIGGYTF TGTGCCAGCAGCCGACAGGCGGGGATCGGTGGCTACACCTTC TRBJ1-2 TRBV7-9 . .